The sequence of this TCR beta chain was determined in a study of patients and donors after allogeneic stem cell transplantation. Germline assignment: CDR1 SGHNT and CDR2 YENEEA. V dropped 2 bases and J dropped 1 base, with 5 bases sitting between them. The CDR3 is 13 residues long. A single record per CDR3 protein comes from TCRdb applying MiXCR to the RT-PCR reads. In the table there are fewer than 12,000 distinct CDR3 sequences, about 20% of which are singletons. This chain uses TRBV11-3 with TRBJ1-1; D gene uncertain. The sequencing sample was made of blood, either unsorted or a sorted T cell fraction (not recorded which). The sequence was obtained from a human donor who was either an allogeneic HSCT recipient or a stem cell or donor lymphocyte infusion donor (not recorded which). It is not recorded whose cells these are; they may come from a transplant donor. The CDR3 spells CASSLYENTEAFF. The CDR3 bases are TGTGCCAGCAGCTTATATGAGAACACTGAAGCTTTCTTT.